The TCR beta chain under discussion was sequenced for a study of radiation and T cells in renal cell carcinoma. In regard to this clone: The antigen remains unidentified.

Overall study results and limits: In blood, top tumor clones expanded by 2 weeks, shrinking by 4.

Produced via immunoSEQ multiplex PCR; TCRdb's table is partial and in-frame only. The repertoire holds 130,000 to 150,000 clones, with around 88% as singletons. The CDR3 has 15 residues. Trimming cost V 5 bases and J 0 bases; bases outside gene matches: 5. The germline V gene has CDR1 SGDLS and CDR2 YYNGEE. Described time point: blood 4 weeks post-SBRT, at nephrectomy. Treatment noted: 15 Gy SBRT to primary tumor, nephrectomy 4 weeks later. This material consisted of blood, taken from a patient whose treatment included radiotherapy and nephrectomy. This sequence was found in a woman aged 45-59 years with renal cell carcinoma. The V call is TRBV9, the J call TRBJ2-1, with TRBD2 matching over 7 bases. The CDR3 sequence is CASSGWGGSYNEQFF. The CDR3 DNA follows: TGTGCCAGCAGTGGTTGGGGGGGCTCCTACAATGAGCAGTTCTTC.